This T cell receptor (beta chain) is from a study of glioma-infiltrating T cells (dated by TCRdb to about 2016). Regarding the research as a whole: The low-grade gliomas were WHO grade II oligodendrogliomas or astrocytomas, while the glioblastomas were WHO grade IV tumors sampled at initial diagnosis rather than at recurrent diagnosis. Dexamethasone was administered to glioma patients for six or fewer days before surgery. The sequencing target for blood libraries was roughly 4- to 10-fold coverage of 900,000 to 1,000,000 peripheral T cells. Glioma tissue, non-neoplastic brain tissue and matched peripheral blood mononuclear cells were used as sources from which TCR alpha- and beta-chain repertoires were sequenced. To measure how far tissue and blood T-cell populations diverged, each tissue-infiltrating repertoire was compared against the peripheral blood repertoire of the same patient. The paired cohort was made up of three low-grade glioma patients, under ten primary glioblastoma patients and three non-glioma patients who contributed non-neoplastic brain tissue. The paper as a whole reports these results and caveats: VJ-independent divergence between tissue and blood was below expectation in non-neoplastic patients but above expectation in all gliomas, especially low-grade gliomas. The group comparisons were based on small numbers of patients: three non-neoplastic, three low-grade glioma and seven to nine glioblastoma patients. Patients with low tissue-blood divergence were marked by a signature set of shared blood CDR3 motifs, and that set was depleted in highly divergent patients. Tissue and blood shared very few CDR3 sequences, a result attributed to high CDR3 diversity and limited sampling.

Ten or more counts support this clonotype. The clone's antigen remains unknown. No quality values exist for individual bases; no much larger clone is one base distant. CDR1 DFQATT and CDR2 SNEGSKA were looked up in the germline V gene (reference sequence). There are 11 amino acids in the CDR3, from cysteine to phenylalanine inclusive. The retained sequence is limited to the CDR3, 33 bases, with the frame set at the first base. Immediately after resection, surgical brain or tumor specimens were cryofrozen in liquid nitrogen, and peripheral blood cells were collected at the same time. TCR alpha and beta CDR3 regions were amplified with the iRepertoire nested amplicon-rescue multiplex PCR (arm-PCR) platform from RNA. The input for one-step reverse transcription and amplification was about 85-450 ng of tissue mRNA or PBMC total RNA. Following bead purification, Illumina adapters were added by a secondary multiplex PCR, and the libraries were gel-purified between 200 and 400 bp. Demultiplexing relied on internal 6-nucleotide barcodes carried by the libraries. Sequencing of libraries was performed on an Illumina MiSeq with 2x220 or 2x250 nucleotide paired-end reads. Under the source paper's analysis protocol: FLASH 1.2.11 was used to merge paired reads, and BWA-MEM then aligned the reads to the GRCh37 human genome before TRA and TRB reads were extracted. V and J assignment used an IMGT-derived reference of cassette sequences and CDR3 motifs that included pseudogenes. Three-frame translation of reads was performed, and productive CDR3s were defined as those with a C...FGXG motif and no stop codons. A clonotype was defined as a unique combination of a V-J cassette pair and a CDR3 amino acid sequence. Reads were filtered by Hamming distance, thresholded by each sample's sequence error rate in mapped regions. The raw public reads went through TCRdb reprocessing: fastp at Q25, MiXCR clone calling, in-frame beta chains kept. Entries are consolidated by CDR3 protein sequence, retaining the most common genes and DNA. TCRdb, not the authors, supplied the V and J calls. Here the sample has around 390,000 distinct CDR3 sequences; roughly two fifths occur a single time. About 11% of the sample goes to the ten largest clones.

This chain joins TRBV20-1 to TRBJ1-2, with no confident D gene call. The TCR comes from a human donor with low-grade glioma or glioblastoma, undergoing nonglioma brain surgery, or in good health (not recorded which). The sequencing input was glioma tissue, nonneoplastic brain tissue, or PBMCs (not recorded which). At the DNA level, the sequence is TGCAGGCCCGACGGAGTCTATGGCTACACCTTC. This encodes CRPDGVYGYTF.